These 19 T cell receptor beta chains were all obtained from the same sample, sequenced in a study of cytomegalovirus exposure and HLA in healthy donors. The PCR employed 60 Vbeta primers together with 13 Jbeta primers. Only in-frame clones appear in the TCRdb table, and some are missing; sequencing was by immunoSEQ multiplex PCR. Among under 150,000 clones listed, around 81% were seen once. Input material: PBMCs. These receptors all come from a woman between 50 and 59 years old in good health and CMV-seronegative.

The CDR3 nucleotides are TGTGCCAGCGGCGTGGACAGGTTTAATGAAAAACTGTTTTTT. Encoded protein: CASGVDRFNEKLFF. J is TRBJ1-4 and V is TRBV5-4; TRBD1 agrees at 7 bases. V dropped 7 bases and J dropped 4; count of bases not matched to a gene: 7. The CDR3 has 14 amino acids. The germline V gene encodes CDR1 SGHNT and CDR2 YYREEE (reference sequence).

The J gene is TRBJ1-2, the V gene TRBV27; TRBD1 matches at 9 bases. Germline V CDR1 and CDR2: MNHEY, SMNVEV (reference sequence). The CDR3 is 15 amino acids. With V trimmed by 4 bases and J by 2 bases, 5 bases remained unmatched. The DNA of the CDR3 is TGTGCCAGCAGTTACCTAGGACAGGGGAACTATGGCTACACCTTC. This sequence encodes CASSYLGQGNYGYTF.

The chain couples TRBV18 to TRBJ1-1; possibly TRBD1 for D (6 bases). Germline lookup yields CDR1 KGHSH and CDR2 LQKENI. V was clipped by 5 bases and J by 5 bases, with 18 bases between them. CDR3 size: 15 residues. The CDR3, as DNA: TGTGCCAGCTCAGATTTGTTGGGGGCAGGGACTGAAGCTTTCTTT. This gives the protein CASSDLLGAGTEAFF.

Comment on this clone: Other DNA variants within this sample encode the same CDR3. This chain links TRBV5-1 with TRBJ2-1; the match to TRBD2 covers 7 bases. Germline values: CDR1 SGHRS, CDR2 YFSETQ. There are 15 residues in the CDR3. Germline trimming cut 4 bases from V and 0 bases from J; bases unmatched to any gene: 4. CDR3 amino acids: CASSPSGSSYNEQFF. The CDR3 DNA sequence: TGCGCCAGCAGCCCTAGCGGTAGCTCCTACAATGAGCAGTTCTTC.

The CDR3 region is CASSPSGGSTGNTIYF. In DNA, the CDR3 is TGTGCCAGCAGCCCCTCAGGGGGGAGCACTGGAAACACCATATATTTT. The genes are TRBV7-3 and TRBJ1-3; 7 bases align to TRBD1. The CDR3 consists of 16 residues. Germline V gene lookup returns CDR1 SGHTA and CDR2 FQGTGA. The ends lost 5 bases at V and 2 bases at J; junction bases unmatched: 9.

This clone has only a few counts. The V and J genes are TRBV4-2 and TRBJ1-1; D unclear. V was pared by 3 bases and J by 2 bases, with 10 bases between. CDR3 length equals 14 residues. Germline CDR1 is LGHNA and CDR2 is YNFKEQ. CDR3 sequence (DNA): TGTGCCAGCAGCCATGGCCGGGGAAACACTGAAGCTTTCTTT. It translates to CASSHGRGNTEAFF.

The V and J genes are TRBV23-1 and TRBJ1-5; 9 nucleotides match TRBD1. TRBV23-1 is an open reading frame whose function is uncertain. With 0 bases clipped from V and 0 bases from J, the junction kept 12 bases outside the gene matches. This CDR3 contains 20 residues. Written as DNA, the CDR3 is TGCGCCAGCAGTCAATCGCCCACTAGAGGGGACAGGGATAGCAATCAGCCCCAGCATTTT. This translates into CASSQSPTRGDRDSNQPQHF.

About this clone itself: A read error may account for a junction end that differs from germline. The sample carries other DNA sequences with the same CDR3. V and J are TRBV5-1 and TRBJ1-2; TRBD1 might be the D (5 bases). Per germline, CDR1 SGHRS and CDR2 YFSETQ. The CDR3 runs to 14 residues. This CDR3 reads CASSLGKGDYGYTF. CDR3 in DNA: TGCGCTAGCAGCTTGGGAAAAGGGGACTATGGCTACACCTTC.

The CDR3: CASSIKGTAQHF. Written as DNA, the CDR3 is TGTGCCAGTAGTATAAAAGGGACAGCCCAGCATTTT. The chain uses TRBV19 and TRBJ1-5; TRBD1 matches 7 bases. V shed 2 bases and J 11 bases; nucleotides not matched to a gene: 3. CDR1 is LNHDA and CDR2 is SQIVND in the germline V gene (reference sequence). The length of the CDR3 is 12 residues.

The rearrangement links TRBV28 to TRBJ1-2; no firm D call. The CDR3 length is 11 residues. Trimming pared 5 bases from V and 5 bases from J, leaving 6 bases between. The germline gives CDR1 MDHEN, CDR2 SYDVKM. The CDR3 region has the DNA TGTGCCAGCAGTCCGTCTTATGGCTACACCTTC. Translating it yields CASSPSYGYTF.

V usage is TRBV5-1 and J usage is TRBJ2-7, with 10 bases fitting TRBD2. V was pared by 0 bases and J by 0 bases, with 0 bases of the junction left unmatched. In germline, CDR1 is SGHRS, CDR2 YFSETQ. The CDR3 runs 15 residues. Here the CDR3 reads CASSLASGSSYEQYF. The CDR3 region has the DNA TGCGCCAGCAGCTTGGCTAGCGGGAGCTCCTACGAGCAGTACTTC.

The V and J genes are TRBV6-4 and TRBJ2-4, with 10 bases identical to TRBD2. The CDR3 is made up of 15 amino acids. Looked up from germline, CDR1 is MRHNA and CDR2 is SNTAGT. J was trimmed by 2 bases and V by 8 bases; bases with no gene match: 6. The CDR3 reads CASLMTSGPKNIQYF. The CDR3 DNA follows: TGTGCCAGCCTGATGACTAGCGGGCCCAAAAACATTCAGTACTTC.

The J gene is TRBJ2-2, the V gene TRBV5-8; TRBD2 is a possible D gene (6 bases). CDR3 length: 13 amino acids. Trimming shortened V by 1 base and J by 7 bases, and 8 bases separated the two germline ends. Germline loops: CDR1 SGHTS, CDR2 YDEGEE. The CDR3 protein is CASSLRGIGELFF. The CDR3 coding sequence is TGTGCCAGCAGCTTGCGGGGGATCGGGGAGCTGTTTTTT.

The rearrangement joins TRBV5-1 to TRBJ2-7; no clear D. The CDR3 extends over 11 amino acids. Germline V gene lookup returns CDR1 SGHRS and CDR2 YFSETQ. V lost 3 bases to trimming and J lost 4 bases, with 5 bases between them. CDR3: CASSSLYEQYF. The CDR3 DNA reads as TGCGCCAGCAGCTCCTTATACGAGCAGTACTTC.

This clone was recorded a few times. The V gene is TRBV4-1, the J gene TRBJ2-1, with TRBD1 matching 9 bases. This CDR3 is 17 amino acids long. The V and J ends lost 0 bases and 7 bases, in that order; junction bases with no gene match: 10. The germline V gene encodes CDR1 MGHRA and CDR2 YSYEKL. As DNA, the CDR3 is TGCGCCAGCAGCCAAGATGGGGTCGGGACAGGGACTAATGAGCAGTTCTTC. This codes for CASSQDGVGTGTNEQFF.

A note on this clone: One junction end does not reproduce the germline sequence, and a read error may be involved. The V call is TRBV7-7, the J call TRBJ2-2; the D gene is possibly TRBD2 (6 bases). CDR1 is SSHAT and CDR2 is FNYEAQ in the germline V gene (reference sequence). The CDR3 totals 13 residues. In nucleotides, the CDR3 is TGTGCTAGCAGCTCGACTAGTACCGGGGAGCTGTTTTTT. It translates to CASSSTSTGELFF.

Only a few counts were recorded for this clone. The chain has TRBV6-1 and TRBJ1-3; 9 bases match TRBD1. The CDR3 is 14 amino acids. V shed 10 bases, J shed 3 bases, and the junction held 7 bases outside the gene matches. The germline CDR1 and CDR2 sequences are MNHNS and SASEGT. CDR3 protein: CATATGGDGNTIYF. CDR3 nucleotides: TGTGCCACGGCAACAGGGGGCGATGGAAACACCATATATTTT.

The chain uses TRBV7-2 and TRBJ1-5, with a tentative D call TRBD1 (5 bases). With 5 bases removed from V and 7 bases from J, the gap between germline ends came to 18 bases. Germline-derived CDR1 and CDR2 are SGHTA and FQGNSA. The length of the CDR3 is 15 residues. The CDR3 bases are TGTGCCAGCAGCCTCCAAGCAGGGCGGGAGCAGCCCCAGCATTTT. This encodes CASSLQAGREQPQHF. Variable domain in full (rest from reference TRBV7-2 and TRBJ1-5): GAGVSQSPSNKVTEKGKDVELRCDPISGHTALYWYRQSLGQGLEFLIYFQGNSAPDKSGLPSDRFSAERTGGSVSTLTIQRTQQEDSAVYLCASSLQAGREQPQHFGDGTRLSIL.

The DNA for the CDR3 is TGTGCCAGTAAGACAGATTTTGACACTGAAGCTTTCTTT. Protein product: CASKTDFDTEAFF. The V gene is TRBV19, the J gene TRBJ1-1; a possible D gene is TRBD1 (5 bases). V was trimmed by 7 bases and J by 3 bases, leaving 12 bases between them. The CDR3 spans 13 residues. Per germline, CDR1 LNHDA and CDR2 SQIVND (reference sequence).